This T cell receptor beta chain was sequenced in a study of human T cells and chemical hapten exposure (dated by TCRdb to the early 2020s). Describing the broader study: For sensitization, 2% DPC in acetone was applied to a 2 cm by 2 cm area of upper inner arm skin. In alopecia patients, the study followed how the peripheral blood TCR repertoire changed in vivo over primary and secondary sensitization to diphenylcyclopropenone (DPC), a hapten. Throughout the study period of around 24 weeks, patients also received therapeutic DPC doses to the scalp every week. The mostly female patient cohort included alopecia areata with under or over 50% scalp involvement, alopecia totalis and alopecia universalis. Blood samples were taken from patients before sensitization (week 0) and at 2, 6 and about 24 weeks after DPC sensitization. Patch testing was done on the upper back using Finn chambers containing 0.01% DPC, and results were scored after 6 days according to International Contact Dermatitis Research Group standards. Libraries were combined into a pool for sequencing, and differences in TCR yield between samples came mainly from small differences in library volumes within the pool. Approximately 28 alopecia patients gave blood for TCR sequencing at one to four time points (pre-sensitization, 2, 6 and 24 weeks).

The table lists this clonotype with many counts. Its antigen remains unidentified. Nothing much larger sits one base from this clone, and base qualities are not available. General conclusions and limits of the study: A positive correlation was found between the number of PT1 expanded TCRs and patch test score, with significance reached at thresholds 8, 16 and 32 but not 4. Expanded TCRs formed significantly more large CDR3 similarity clusters than pre-sensitization or healthy control sets, consistent with antigen-driven responses. DPC sensitization did not change how many TCRs were above 1 in 1000 frequency, and no evidence was found of alterations in global repertoire structure. Repeated subsampling changed both the strength of the expansion versus patch-test correlation and the threshold at which that correlation became significant. Alopecia, a presumed autoimmune disease, was present in all patients, so the immune response of the patients might differ from that of healthy individuals.

Library creation used RACE. Instrument used: NextSeq 500. Library preparation attached unique molecular identifiers to individual cDNA molecules for quantitative, reproducible TCR counting. From each blood RNA sample, both TCR alpha and TCR beta chains were sequenced. The paper's processing steps were these. A median of approximately 96,000 TCRs per sample was observed, with a range of 23,224 to 690,600. The Decombinator software suite was used to annotate V, J and CDR3 in the TCR reads. To make PS versus PT1 abundance plots, every sample was subsampled to the same number of TCRs (28,000). Expanded TCRs were defined as absent before sensitization and observed at least eight times at the 2-week time point. In TCRdb, the public reads were trimmed at Q25 with fastp and aligned with MiXCR, with productive beta chains retained. All rows with the same CDR3 protein become a single entry with the most common DNA and genes. The V and J calls reflect TCRdb's pipeline rather than the authors' work. The sample records roughly 81,000 distinct CDR3 sequences, 8.5% of which are singletons. Jointly, the top ten make up about 2.5% of the sample.

The time point label, as the study defines it: pre-sensitization, week 0. Taken with the paper, the label for treatment or condition translates to: therapeutic diphenylcyclopropenone sensitization with weekly scalp DPC. Blood at each patch-test visit was drawn before the patch test was applied. Patients were considered eligible if aged 18 to 70, diagnosed with alopecia and deemed suitable for DPC therapy, and patients were excluded if pregnant. Total RNA was extracted from unfractionated whole blood that had been collected in Tempus Blood RNA tubes. Including the terminal cysteine and phenylalanine, the CDR3 comprises 17 residues. Only the CDR3 part of the read is kept: 51 bases, read in frame from the first base. CDR1 and CDR2, per the germline V gene, are MGHRA and YSYEKL. Trimmed from V: 0 bases; trimmed from J: 4 bases; junction bases lacking a gene match: 8.

The receptor's source is a man aged 40-50 years with alopecia areata. Some clones in this sample may be carry-over from other donors' samples. The chain is encoded by TRBV4-1 joined to TRBJ2-3; TRBD2 aligns with 9 central bases. Here the sequenced sample was whole blood, taken in connection with sensitization to the hapten diphenylcyclopropenone (DPC). The CDR3 loop reads CASSQDGLAGISDTQYF. The DNA reads as follows: TGCGCCAGCAGCCAAGATGGGCTAGCGGGAATCTCAGATACGCAGTATTTT.